This record looks at one TCR beta chain sequence and its context. It lacks a known antigen. No clone much larger than this one lies a single base away; base qualities are absent. The cohort was made up of 666 healthy bone marrow donors. At the time of sampling, every cohort member was nominally healthy, though immune exposures that went unrecorded were likely present. The donor was CMV seropositive and belonged to the group of 250 to 350 seropositive cohort members. A peripheral blood sample was collected from each donor, and TCR beta sequencing was performed on peripheral blood mononuclear cells. The Qiagen DNeasy Blood Extraction Kit was used to extract genomic DNA from the blood cell samples. The germline V gene (reference sequence) specifies MNHEY as CDR1 and SMNVEV as CDR2. The CDR3 contains 15 residues, cysteine and phenylalanine counted. CDR3 DNA is the only sequence kept; it has 45 bases, read in frame from the first base. Trimming leaves V shorter by 0 bases and J shorter by 0 bases, with the junction holding 0 bases beyond the gene matches.

To prepare the library, the immunoSEQ multiplex PCR assay was applied. For the multiplex PCR, a mixture combining 60 forward primers for TCR Vbeta segments and 13 reverse primers for TCR Jbeta segments was used. Amplification of the CDR3 region of rearranged TCR beta genes was performed with a multiplex PCR assay on genomic DNA. The Illumina HiSeq System was used to sequence the amplified TCR beta libraries as 87-base-pair reads. Turning to the authors' computational methods: Across the roughly 700 repertoires, a later analysis counted some 81 million unique TCR beta chains, 9 million to 14 million of which were shared by at least two donors. Raw reads were error-corrected and collapsed into unique sequences by a nearest-neighbor algorithm in which closely related sequences were merged to remove PCR and sequencing errors. To assign V, D and J gene segments, CDR3 sequences were aligned to IMGT reference sequences. For a sequence to be retained, at least a six-nucleotide match to both a V gene segment and a J gene segment was required. Rearrangements were called productive when the CDR3 lacked stop codons and stayed in frame with V and J; all others were non-productive. Following IMGT convention, CDR3 was defined as the stretch from the second conserved V-encoded cysteine up to the conserved J-encoded phenylalanine. Sequences without an unambiguous match to a single V gene segment were excluded from the earlier analysis of about 600 of the donors. An earlier analysis of under 750 of the donors called V segments functional above 56.7% productive rearrangements and segregating when the between-donor standard deviation exceeded 5%. A statistical classification framework was built for diagnosing cytomegalovirus status from the catalog of TCR beta chain sequences. In a later analysis, TCR nucleotide sequences were compared against IMGT/GENE-DB human TR gene sequences so that V and J genes could be assigned. A later analysis assigned CDR3 sequences and most-parsimonious VDJ recombination scenarios with the TCRdist pipeline. In a later analysis, every TCR beta chain was defined by the combination of its CDR3 amino acid sequence and its V-gene family, and reads without a unique V-gene family were dropped. A later analysis removed 592 highly shared, low-generation-probability nucleotide sequences to deal with suspected cross-contamination and a sequencing artifact. In a later analysis, a clonal expansion index for each public chain was calculated from normalized within-repertoire ranks of inferred template counts. Generation probabilities in a later analysis came from a VDJ recombination model fitted to out-of-frame rearrangements, and those results were checked against IGoR. Hypergeometric tests were used in a later analysis to score TCR-TCR, TCR-HLA and TCR-CMV co-occurrence, with a repertoire-size bias correction applied to the TCR pairs. A later analysis estimated false discovery rates by permuting HLA or CMV assignments 20 times. In a later analysis, co-occurring TCRs were grouped using DBSCAN, and TCRdist sequence similarity was added for clustering within HLA-allele-positive subsets. Repertoires with fewer than 30,000 or more than 120,000 public chains were left out of co-occurrence clustering, as were about 5 repertoires with anomalous nucleotide sharing. TCRdb provides this immuneACCESS table in a form limited to in-frame rearrangements. Some clones are lacking; in checked studies, under half of them reflect an unresolved V gene, and why the rest are absent is not known. V and J calls and clone size are given by that table; D and trimming were obtained from the DNA. This sample lists about 150,000 clones; 78% were detected once. The top ten clonotypes cover about 3.4% of the sample.

These data belong to a study of cytomegalovirus exposure and HLA in healthy donors (dated 2017 in TCRdb). As for the study more broadly: An earlier analysis of roughly 610 of the donors reported under 300 Gb of sequence data and 100 million to 120 million unique TCR beta sequences obtained from approximately 180 million T cells. Roughly 300 gigabases of sequencing data and 75 million to 85 million unique TCR sequences made up an early release that covered nearly 650 HLA-typed donors. Among the roughly 400 genotyped donors, under 90% belonged to the genetic ancestry cluster associated with self-reported Caucasian donors. The study aimed to test whether signatures of past pathogen exposure could be identified by cataloging public T cell receptors. The T cell repertoires of around 670 subjects were profiled by immunosequencing and related to cytomegalovirus serostatus. A separate validation cohort of about 110 different subjects was used in addition to the approximately 700-subject first cohort. To predict cytomegalovirus infection status, the study combined high-throughput TCR immunosequencing, statistical association of individual TCRs with disease status, and machine learning. In a later analysis, previously published TCR beta repertoires from some 640 donors were re-analyzed and high-resolution HLA genotyping was added so that TCR occurrence patterns could be studied. Rather than using new phenotypic data, the later analysis identified candidate immune exposures from TCR beta sequences and from how often those sequences occurred across donors. In an earlier analysis of 587 of the donors, high-throughput TCR beta sequencing was used to judge whether each TCR beta V gene segment behaved as functional or pseudogenic. Donor age, sex, ethnicity and CMV serostatus were compiled alongside the repertoire data. Genome-wide SNP genotypes for about 60% of the roughly 700 donors were used in a later genetic analysis, which treated that subset as a discovery cohort. All discovery cohort repertoires had been generated using a single sequencing platform. Class I and class II HLA loci were covered by the typing at four-digit resolution. The number of typed donors differed by locus: roughly 629-640 for A, B, C, DRB1 and DQB1; 500 to 550 for DQA1; around 580 for DPA1; and around 450 for DPB1. About 5 DR-DQ haplotypes were handled as single units for association and clustering, since linkage in the cohort was strong. Across approximately 420 genotyped donors of the cohort, an average of about 220,000 unique TCR beta nucleotide sequences per donor were sequenced, and around 20% of those sequences were non-productive.

What the authors observed across the whole study: HLA typing was unavailable for some donors at each locus, so association tests used only the typed subset. Specific HLA alleles were associated with over 15,000 TCR beta sequences at a false discovery rate of 0.05 in a later analysis. Linkage disequilibrium might explain the correlated functional status among segregating V segments, but an unknown experimental factor could not be excluded. In vitro tests confirmed that a few of the cytomegalovirus-associated TCR beta chains recognize cytomegalovirus antigens. A later genetic analysis reported fewer N-insertions in productive TCRs among donors in an Asian-associated ancestry cluster than the roughly 700-donor mean. A further reported finding was that TCR beta sequences accurately predicted the HLA-A and HLA-B alleles for most subjects in the first cohort. According to a later analysis, TCR association rates differed among HLA loci, with DRB1 alleles showing the most associated TCRs and HLA-C alleles showing the fewest. Some IMGT-functional V segments, including TRBV6-2 and TRBV6-3, could not be distinguished by the 87-base-pair reads and were therefore excluded. In a later genetic analysis, a missense DCLRE1C variant was associated with V-gene and J-gene trimming of TCR beta chains, and the association was replicated in an independent cohort. While some public TCRs were present in many individuals, most TCR sequences turned up only very rarely across donors. The earlier analysis of a few hundred of the donors excluded over 15 rarely observed V segments, including chromosome 9 orphons, because counts were too low. In a later analysis, most CMV-associated TCR beta chains were found to appear HLA-restricted, with HLA associations seemingly driven largely by CMV exposure. Assigning TCR associations to individual alleles was difficult when HLA alleles, especially DR and DQ, strongly co-occurred. Compared with equally common non-associated chains, HLA-associated TCR beta chains in a later analysis were more clonally expanded and had lower generation probabilities. The authors suggested that the approach could potentially be generalized to other disease states and immunological phenotypes. According to a later analysis, parvovirus B19, influenza, CMV and Epstein-Barr virus appeared linked to several top co-occurrence clusters. The classifier was reported to diagnose cytomegalovirus status with high specificity and sensitivity in both the original cohort and the validation cohort. Only TCR beta chains were sequenced in this cohort, and the absence of alpha or paired-chain data limited detectable features. Sequencing depth was assumed to be roughly uniform across donors in the presence/absence analyses, though that assumption may not hold. The study listed 150 to 200 TCR beta chains as associated with cytomegalovirus. An earlier analysis of 587 of the donors showed that most TCR beta V segments appeared in productive rearrangements either about 90% or about 30% of the time, which broadly matched IMGT annotations. For the cohort, immune exposure information was limited to CMV serostatus. The sequencing pipeline was judged likely to have produced a cluster of highly shared sequence variants as a technical artifact.

The source is a woman between 45 and 60 years old in good health and CMV-seropositive. This chain joins TRBV27 to TRBJ2-3; TRBD2 matches 7 bases in the middle. The sample consisted of PBMCs. The nucleotides read TGTGCCAGCAGTTTATCTAGCGGGAGCACAGATACGCAGTATTTT. Its translation is CASSLSSGSTDTQYF.